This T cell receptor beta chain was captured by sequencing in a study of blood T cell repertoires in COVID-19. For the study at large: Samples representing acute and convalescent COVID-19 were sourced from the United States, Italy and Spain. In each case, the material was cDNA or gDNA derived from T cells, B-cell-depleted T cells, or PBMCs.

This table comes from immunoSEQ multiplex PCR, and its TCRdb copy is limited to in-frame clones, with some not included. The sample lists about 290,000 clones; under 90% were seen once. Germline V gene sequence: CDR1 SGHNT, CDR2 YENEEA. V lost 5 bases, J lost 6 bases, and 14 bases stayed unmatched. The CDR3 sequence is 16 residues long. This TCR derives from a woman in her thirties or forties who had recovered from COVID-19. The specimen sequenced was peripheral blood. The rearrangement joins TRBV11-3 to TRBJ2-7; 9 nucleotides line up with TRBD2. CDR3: CASSPRGSGSLGEQYF. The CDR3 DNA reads TGTGCCAGCAGCCCCCGGGGTAGCGGGAGTTTGGGCGAGCAGTACTTC.